This passage covers 19 T cell receptor beta chains from one sample sequenced in a study of blood T cell repertoires in COVID-19. Method: immunoSEQ multiplex PCR; TCRdb's copy keeps in-frame clones and lacks some. The data show about 14,000 clones, around four fifths seen once. Sequencing input: peripheral blood. These TCRs come from a man in his forties with active or convalescent COVID-19.

V usage is TRBV6-2 or TRBV6-3 and J usage is TRBJ1-1; tentatively, D is TRBD1 (5 bases). The CDR3 has 15 residues. V lost 3 bases to trimming and J lost 8 bases, with 19 bases between them. The germline CDR1 and CDR2 sequences are MNHEY and SVGEGT. CDR3 loop: CASSYSSGIQPEAFF. CDR3 nucleotide sequence: TGTGCCAGCAGTTATTCCTCAGGGATCCAACCCGAAGCTTTCTTT.

This clone occurred a few times. The chain is built from TRBV7-8 and TRBJ1-6, with a weak D call TRBD1 (5 bases). The CDR3 spans 15 residues. V lost 6 bases and J 7 bases, leaving 16 bases between the germline ends. Germline-derived CDR1 and CDR2 are SGHVS and FQNEAQ. This CDR3 reads CASRQEPGRNSPLHF. The CDR3 bases are TGTGCCAGCAGACAGGAACCGGGCCGAAATTCACCCCTCCACTTT.

CDR3 nucleotides: TGCGCCAGCAGCTATAGTCCGATAGGGGTGACCTACGAGCAGTACTTC. This encodes CASSYSPIGVTYEQYF. The J gene is TRBJ2-7, the V gene TRBV5-1; TRBD1 might be the D (5 bases). This CDR3 spans 16 amino acids. The germline V gene encodes CDR1 SGHRS and CDR2 YFSETQ. V lost 3 bases to trimming and J lost 2 bases, with 18 bases between them. Combining the CDR3 with reference TRBV5-1 and TRBJ2-7 gives the whole variable domain KAGVTQTPRYLIKTRGQQVTLSCSPISGHRSVSWYQQTPGQGLQFLFEYFSETQRNKGNFPGRFSGRQFSNSRSEMNVSTLELGDSALYLCASSYSPIGVTYEQYFGPGTRLTVT.

V and J are TRBV20-1 and TRBJ1-2; D is possibly TRBD1 (5 bases). In germline, CDR1 is DFQATT, CDR2 SNEGSKA (reference sequence). This CDR3 spans 14 amino acids. The V end was cut by 6 bases, the J end by 1 base, with 15 bases between. The CDR3 loop reads CSASGQSLNYGYTF. For the CDR3, the DNA is TGCAGTGCCAGTGGACAATCCCTTAACTATGGCTACACCTTC.

The rearrangement links TRBV5-1 to TRBJ2-3; a weak D match, TRBD1 (6 bases). The length of the CDR3 is 15 residues. Per germline, CDR1 SGHRS and CDR2 YFSETQ. The V and J ends lost 3 bases and 0 bases respectively, with 11 bases between them. CDR3 nucleotides: TGCGCCAGCAGCTCACAGGGCATAAGCACAGATACGCAGTATTTT. This codes for CASSSQGISTDTQYF. Supplemented by reference TRBV5-1 and TRBJ2-3, the full variable domain reads KAGVTQTPRYLIKTRGQQVTLSCSPISGHRSVSWYQQTPGQGLQFLFEYFSETQRNKGNFPGRFSGRQFSNSRSEMNVSTLELGDSALYLCASSSQGISTDTQYFGPGTRLTVL.

This clone occurred a few times. This rearrangement joins TRBV5-4 to TRBJ1-5; 7 bases map to TRBD1. Losses at the gene ends were 4 bases for V and 7 bases for J; bases not matched to a gene: 8. The germline CDR1 and CDR2 sequences are SGHNT and YYREEE (reference sequence). The CDR3 has 14 amino acids. As DNA, the CDR3 is TGTGCCAGCAGCCGACAGGGAACCGAACAGCCCCAGCATTTT. Protein product: CASSRQGTEQPQHF.

This chain uses TRBV5-6 with TRBJ2-7, with 7 bases lining up with TRBD2. The CDR3 is made up of 14 amino acids. The ends lost 2 bases at V and 4 bases at J; junction bases unmatched: 6. Germline CDR1 SGHDT, CDR2 YYEEEE. DNA of the CDR3: TGTGCCAGCAGCTTTCCTAGCGGTGGGTACGAGCAGTACTTC. Translated: CASSFPSGGYEQYF.

The sample holds one count of this clone. The chain carries TRBV9 and TRBJ1-2; 10 bases map to TRBD1. Germline CDR1 SGDLS, CDR2 YYNGEE. V gave up 3 bases and J gave up 3 bases; unmatched junction bases: 20. This CDR3 contains 20 residues. The CDR3 protein is CASSGTPNRDRGPLDYGYTF. The CDR3 DNA is TGTGCCAGCAGCGGGACTCCAAACCGGGACAGGGGTCCCTTGGACTATGGCTACACCTTC.

This clone has only a few counts. This chain uses TRBV12-3 or TRBV12-4 with TRBJ1-1, with no clear D. The CDR3 is 11 residues long. With 3 bases removed from V and 6 bases from J, the gap between germline ends came to 5 bases. CDR3 in DNA: TGTGCCAGCAGTTTTGGCTCTGAAGCTTTCTTT. It is translated as CASSFGSEAFF.

This clone was recorded a few times. This sequence joins TRBV28 and TRBJ2-3; 10 bases are a match to TRBD1. The V and J ends lost 6 bases and 6 bases, in that order; junction bases with no gene match: 18. The CDR3 consists of 18 residues. Germline assignment: CDR1 MDHEN and CDR2 SYDVKM. The CDR3 DNA sequence: TGTGCCAGCAGCCCTTATAACCCCGGGACAGGGGTCCCCGATACGCAGTATTTT. This sequence encodes CASSPYNPGTGVPDTQYF.

The rearrangement joins TRBV4-2 to TRBJ2-1, with no clear D. This CDR3 contains 14 residues. Between the trimmed V and J ends, which lost 0 bases and 8 bases, there was a span of 11 bases. Germline V CDR1 and CDR2: LGHNA, YNFKEQ. For the CDR3, the DNA is TGTGCCAGCAGCCAAGATGTTTCCGACTATGAGCAGTTCTTC. This translates into CASSQDVSDYEQFF.

The chain carries TRBV29-1 and TRBJ2-7; TRBD1 matches at 8 bases. From germline, CDR1 is SQVTM and CDR2 ANQGSEA. This CDR3 has 13 residues. Germline trimming cut 7 bases from V and 5 bases from J; bases unmatched to any gene: 10. The DNA for the CDR3 is TGCAGCGGCCAGGGACAGGCGGGCCACGAGCAGTACTTC. Protein product: CSGQGQAGHEQYF.

This sequence joins TRBV28 and TRBJ2-7; D call uncertain. Trimming took off 6 bases at V and 4 bases at J, with 7 bases between the two ends. This CDR3 comprises 11 residues. In germline, CDR1 is MDHEN, CDR2 SYDVKM. CDR3 sequence: CASSLEYEQYF. The CDR3 bases are TGTGCCAGCAGCCTTGAGTACGAGCAGTACTTC.

V gene TRBV6-5 combines with J gene TRBJ1-4; TRBD1 matches 8 bases. Germline values: CDR1 MNHEY, CDR2 SVGAGI. V shed 6 bases, J shed 8 bases, and the junction held 5 bases outside the gene matches. The CDR3 has 13 residues. CDR3 residues: CASRGQGNEKLFF. The CDR3 DNA reads as TGTGCCAGCAGAGGACAGGGAAACGAAAAACTGTTTTTT.

V usage is TRBV2 and J usage is TRBJ2-7; 10 positions agree with TRBD1. The CDR3 consists of 14 residues. Germline CDR1 is SNHLY and CDR2 is FYNNEI. The V segment lost 7 bases and the J segment 7 bases; nucleotides outside the gene matches: 10. The CDR3 DNA reads TGTGCCAGCATACGGGACAGGGGAGGGGAAGAGCAGTACTTC. It specifies CASIRDRGGEEQYF.

The chain combines TRBV4-1 with TRBJ2-7, with D hard to call. The CDR3 extends over 17 amino acids. V lost 3 bases and J lost 2, with 20 bases in between. CDR1 and CDR2 (germline): MGHRA, YSYEKL. CDR3 loop: CASSHADSGQTAYEQYF. For the CDR3, the DNA is TGCGCCAGCAGCCACGCTGATTCCGGTCAAACAGCCTACGAGCAGTACTTC.

This clone has a handful of counts. The gene calls are TRBV24-1 and TRBJ1-5; D unclear. The CDR3 runs 14 residues. The germline gives CDR1 KGHDR, CDR2 SFDVKD. V lost 9 bases and J lost 4, with 15 bases in between. CDR3 coding DNA: TGTGCCACCGTGACTGACCCTAGGAATCAGCCCCAGCATTTT. It yields the protein CATVTDPRNQPQHF.

The chain uses TRBV28 and TRBJ1-2, with D maybe TRBD1 (6 bases). The CDR3 runs 14 residues. Deletions cut 7 bases from V and 5 bases from J, with 17 bases between. Germline V lookup: CDR1 MDHEN, CDR2 SYDVKM. CDR3 loop: CASKSGDVEYGYTF. For the CDR3, the DNA is TGTGCCAGCAAGTCAGGGGATGTGGAATATGGCTACACCTTC.

This clone was found once. The rearrangement links TRBV25-1 to TRBJ2-3, with TRBD2 as a possible D gene (6 bases). V lost 1 base and J 1 base, leaving 12 bases between the germline ends. Germline V gene data show CDR1 as MGHDK and CDR2 as SYGVNS. This CDR3 has 16 residues. CDR3: CASSELRDLRTDTQYF. CDR3 sequence (DNA): TGTGCCAGCAGTGAATTAAGGGACTTGCGCACAGATACGCAGTATTTT. Full variable domain (remainder filled in from reference TRBV25-1 and TRBJ2-3): EADIYQTPRYLVIGTGKKITLECSQTMGHDKMYWYQQDPGMELHLIHYSYGVNSTEKGDLSSESTVSRIRTEHFPLTLESARPSHTSQYLCASSELRDLRTDTQYFGPGTRLTVL.